The rows below give T cell receptor beta chains drawn from one sample of a study of beta chain features in type 1 diabetes. The method was immunoSEQ multiplex PCR; TCRdb's version includes in-frame clones alone and lacks a portion of them. The sample consists of about 260,000 clones, around 24% of them appearing once. Sequencing was carried out using naive CD4+ T cells from blood. The receptor set was obtained from a woman younger than 45 with type 1 diabetes. Each CDR3 is given with its conserved first and last residue. The order of the fields is CDR3 DNA, CDR3 protein, D gene, CDR3 length, clone size, J gene, V gene. D genes are given only for firm matches. A clone size is listed for some rows: how often the clone was seen (once, few, many), or a class if it is expanded.

CDR3 DNA: TGTGCCAGCAGCTTAAGCTCTCCCCGTATGACCCAGTACTTC; CDR3 protein: CASSLSSPRMTQYF; D gene: .; CDR3 length: 14; clone size: .; J gene: TRBJ2-5; V gene: TRBV7-9
CDR3 DNA: TGCAGCGTTGGAGTCGGGACACGGCTGTTTTTT; CDR3 protein: CSVGVGTRLFF; D gene: .; CDR3 length: 11; clone size: .; J gene: TRBJ1-4; V gene: TRBV29-1
CDR3 DNA: TGTGCCAGCAGCGTGGGACTAGCGGGAGAAGAGACCCAGTACTTC; CDR3 protein: CASSVGLAGEETQYF; D gene: TRBD2; CDR3 length: 15; clone size: .; J gene: TRBJ2-5; V gene: TRBV9
CDR3 DNA: TGTGCCTGGAGTGGTCTGAATGAGCAGTTCTTC; CDR3 protein: CAWSGLNEQFF; D gene: .; CDR3 length: 11; clone size: few; J gene: TRBJ2-1; V gene: TRBV30
CDR3 DNA: TGTGCCAGCAGTGTTAGCGGGGTGAACACCGGGGAGCTGTTTTTT; CDR3 protein: CASSVSGVNTGELFF; D gene: TRBD2; CDR3 length: 15; clone size: .; J gene: TRBJ2-2; V gene: TRBV27
CDR3 DNA: TGTGCCAGCAGTTTAAACAGGGGGCGCAGAGAGACCCAGTACTTC; CDR3 protein: CASSLNRGRRETQYF; D gene: TRBD1; CDR3 length: 15; clone size: .; J gene: TRBJ2-5; V gene: TRBV28
CDR3 DNA: TGCAGCGTTGATGACAGGGTAGGCGAGCAGTACTTC; CDR3 protein: CSVDDRVGEQYF; D gene: TRBD1; CDR3 length: 12; clone size: .; J gene: TRBJ2-7; V gene: TRBV29-1
CDR3 DNA: TGTGCCAGCAGGGGACTAGCCTACGAGCAGTACTTC; CDR3 protein: CASRGLAYEQYF; D gene: TRBD2; CDR3 length: 12; clone size: few; J gene: TRBJ2-7; V gene: TRBV2
CDR3 DNA: TGTGCCAGCAGCTCCCAGGTGGGCGCGGGGACTGAAGCTTTCTTT; CDR3 protein: CASSSQVGAGTEAFF; D gene: .; CDR3 length: 15; clone size: few; J gene: TRBJ1-1; V gene: TRBV7-9
CDR3 DNA: TGTGCCAGCAGCTCGACCCGGAAGAGGAGTTATGAGACCCAGTACTTC; CDR3 protein: CASSSTRKRSYETQYF; D gene: .; CDR3 length: 16; clone size: .; J gene: TRBJ2-5; V gene: TRBV11-2
CDR3 DNA: TGCGCCAGCAGCGGGGGAGGCACAACCCCCTACAATGAGCAGTTCTTC; CDR3 protein: CASSGGGTTPYNEQFF; D gene: .; CDR3 length: 16; clone size: few; J gene: TRBJ2-1; V gene: TRBV5-1
CDR3 DNA: TGTGCCAGCAGCTTGGAACAACCAGGCCAAGAGACCCAGTACTTC; CDR3 protein: CASSLEQPGQETQYF; D gene: .; CDR3 length: 15; clone size: few; J gene: TRBJ2-5; V gene: TRBV5-4
CDR3 DNA: TGTGCCAGCAGCTTAGATGACAGGGTCGGGCAAGAGACCCAGTACTTC; CDR3 protein: CASSLDDRVGQETQYF; D gene: TRBD1; CDR3 length: 16; clone size: .; J gene: TRBJ2-5; V gene: TRBV11-1
CDR3 DNA: TGTGCCAGTAGTATACCGGGACAGGGCTACGAGCAGTACTTC; CDR3 protein: CASSIPGQGYEQYF; D gene: TRBD1; CDR3 length: 14; clone size: .; J gene: TRBJ2-7; V gene: TRBV19
CDR3 DNA: TGTGCCAGCAGCTGGGGACAGGATCCCTCCTACAATGAGCAGTTCTTC; CDR3 protein: CASSWGQDPSYNEQFF; D gene: TRBD1; CDR3 length: 16; clone size: .; J gene: TRBJ2-1; V gene: TRBV5-4
CDR3 DNA: TGTGCCAGCGTCAACAGGGGGAATACCGGGGAGCTGTTTTTT; CDR3 protein: CASVNRGNTGELFF; D gene: TRBD1; CDR3 length: 14; clone size: .; J gene: TRBJ2-2; V gene: TRBV6-1
CDR3 DNA: TGTGCCATCAGTGAGTCGACAGACTATGGCTACACCTTC; CDR3 protein: CAISESTDYGYTF; D gene: .; CDR3 length: 13; clone size: few; J gene: TRBJ1-2; V gene: TRBV10-3
CDR3 DNA: TGTGCCAGCACCCGCGGAGGGGGCGGGTTTGGTGGCTACACCTTC; CDR3 protein: CASTRGGGGFGGYTF; D gene: TRBD1; CDR3 length: 15; clone size: few; J gene: TRBJ1-2; V gene: TRBV6-5
CDR3 DNA: TGCGCCAGCAGCCAAGATCGCCTAGCGGGAGGTAGGAGCTCCTACAATGAGCAGTTCTTC; CDR3 protein: CASSQDRLAGGRSSYNEQFF; D gene: TRBD2; CDR3 length: 20; clone size: .; J gene: TRBJ2-1; V gene: TRBV4-1
CDR3 DNA: TGCGCCAGCAGCCAAGATCGGACGGGACAGGCGAACACTGAAGCTTTCTTT; CDR3 protein: CASSQDRTGQANTEAFF; D gene: TRBD1; CDR3 length: 17; clone size: .; J gene: TRBJ1-1; V gene: TRBV4-1
CDR3 DNA: TGCGCCAGCAGCCAGGGACAGGGTAATGAAAAACTGTTTTTT; CDR3 protein: CASSQGQGNEKLFF; D gene: TRBD1; CDR3 length: 14; clone size: few; J gene: TRBJ1-4; V gene: TRBV4-1
CDR3 DNA: TGTGCCAGCAGCGTAGGAGCTGACAACTCCTACGAGCAGTACTTC; CDR3 protein: CASSVGADNSYEQYF; D gene: .; CDR3 length: 15; clone size: few; J gene: TRBJ2-7; V gene: TRBV9
CDR3 DNA: TGTGCCAGCAGACCCGGGAGTACCCTTTACGAGCAGTACTTC; CDR3 protein: CASRPGSTLYEQYF; D gene: .; CDR3 length: 14; clone size: .; J gene: TRBJ2-7; V gene: TRBV6-5
CDR3 DNA: TGTGCCAGCTCGCCAGGAGGGGCAGATACGCAGTATTTT; CDR3 protein: CASSPGGADTQYF; D gene: .; CDR3 length: 13; clone size: .; J gene: TRBJ2-3; V gene: TRBV18
CDR3 DNA: TGTGCCAGCTCATTAACTAGCGGGACGTTGAATACGCAGTATTTT; CDR3 protein: CASSLTSGTLNTQYF; D gene: TRBD2; CDR3 length: 15; clone size: .; J gene: TRBJ2-3; V gene: TRBV18
CDR3 DNA: TGTGCCAGCAGTTGGACAGGGGAAGATCAGCCCCAGCATTTT; CDR3 protein: CASSWTGEDQPQHF; D gene: TRBD1; CDR3 length: 14; clone size: few; J gene: TRBJ1-5; V gene: TRBV6-5
CDR3 DNA: TGCGCCAGCAGCTTGGGGAGGGGACCGCTTTCCTACAATGAGCAGTTCTTC; CDR3 protein: CASSLGRGPLSYNEQFF; D gene: .; CDR3 length: 17; clone size: few; J gene: TRBJ2-1; V gene: TRBV5-1
CDR3 DNA: TGTGCCGAAGAAGCGGTGACTACCTACGAGCAGTACTTC; CDR3 protein: CAEEAVTTYEQYF; D gene: .; CDR3 length: 13; clone size: .; J gene: TRBJ2-7; V gene: TRBV19
CDR3 DNA: TGTGCCATCGATAGCGAGGAAAAAGAGACCCAGTACTTC; CDR3 protein: CAIDSEEKETQYF; D gene: .; CDR3 length: 13; clone size: .; J gene: TRBJ2-5; V gene: TRBV10-3
CDR3 DNA: TGTGCCAGCAGCCTCGCGTCAACCATCGGGGAGCTGTTTTTT; CDR3 protein: CASSLASTIGELFF; D gene: .; CDR3 length: 14; clone size: .; J gene: TRBJ2-2; V gene: TRBV7-9
CDR3 DNA: TGCGCCAGCAGCCACCTACTAGCGGGAGCCACAGATACGCAGTATTTT; CDR3 protein: CASSHLLAGATDTQYF; D gene: TRBD2; CDR3 length: 16; clone size: .; J gene: TRBJ2-3; V gene: TRBV4-1
CDR3 DNA: TGTGCCAGCAGCTTGAGTTTAGCGACGCCAGATACGCAGTATTTT; CDR3 protein: CASSLSLATPDTQYF; D gene: .; CDR3 length: 15; clone size: few; J gene: TRBJ2-3; V gene: TRBV5-6
CDR3 DNA: TGTGCCAGCAGTGGGACAGGGGGCTACGAGCAGTACTTC; CDR3 protein: CASSGTGGYEQYF; D gene: TRBD1; CDR3 length: 13; clone size: .; J gene: TRBJ2-7; V gene: TRBV2
CDR3 DNA: TGTGCCAGCAGCTTTCTGAGGGCCACTGAAGCTTTCTTT; CDR3 protein: CASSFLRATEAFF; D gene: .; CDR3 length: 13; clone size: .; J gene: TRBJ1-1; V gene: TRBV7-8
CDR3 DNA: TGTGCCAGCTCAGCGTGGGACAGCTCAAATGAAAAACTGTTTTTT; CDR3 protein: CASSAWDSSNEKLFF; D gene: TRBD1; CDR3 length: 15; clone size: .; J gene: TRBJ1-4; V gene: TRBV18
CDR3 DNA: TGCAGCGTTGAGGTCCTAGCGGCCTCCTACGAGCAGTACTTC; CDR3 protein: CSVEVLAASYEQYF; D gene: TRBD2; CDR3 length: 14; clone size: few; J gene: TRBJ2-7; V gene: TRBV29-1
CDR3 DNA: TGTGCCAGCAGCATAGACCGGAGAAGCCTCTACGAGCAGTACTTC; CDR3 protein: CASSIDRRSLYEQYF; D gene: .; CDR3 length: 15; clone size: .; J gene: TRBJ2-7; V gene: TRBV7-9